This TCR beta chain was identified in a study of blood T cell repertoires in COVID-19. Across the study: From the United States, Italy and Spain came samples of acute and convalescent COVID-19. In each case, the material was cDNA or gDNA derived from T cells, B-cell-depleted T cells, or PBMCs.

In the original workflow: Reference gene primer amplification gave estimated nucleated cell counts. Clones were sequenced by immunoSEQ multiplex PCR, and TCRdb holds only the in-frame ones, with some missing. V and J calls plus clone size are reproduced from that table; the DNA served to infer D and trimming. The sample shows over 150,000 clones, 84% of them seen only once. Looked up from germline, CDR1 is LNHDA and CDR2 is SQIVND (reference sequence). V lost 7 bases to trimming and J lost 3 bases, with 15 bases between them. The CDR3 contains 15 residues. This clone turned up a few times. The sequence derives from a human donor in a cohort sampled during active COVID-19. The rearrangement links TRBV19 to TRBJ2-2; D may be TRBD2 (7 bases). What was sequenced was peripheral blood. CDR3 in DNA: TGTGCCAGTATGGTGTTCGGGGGGCACACCGGGGAGCTGTTTTTT. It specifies CASMVFGGHTGELFF.